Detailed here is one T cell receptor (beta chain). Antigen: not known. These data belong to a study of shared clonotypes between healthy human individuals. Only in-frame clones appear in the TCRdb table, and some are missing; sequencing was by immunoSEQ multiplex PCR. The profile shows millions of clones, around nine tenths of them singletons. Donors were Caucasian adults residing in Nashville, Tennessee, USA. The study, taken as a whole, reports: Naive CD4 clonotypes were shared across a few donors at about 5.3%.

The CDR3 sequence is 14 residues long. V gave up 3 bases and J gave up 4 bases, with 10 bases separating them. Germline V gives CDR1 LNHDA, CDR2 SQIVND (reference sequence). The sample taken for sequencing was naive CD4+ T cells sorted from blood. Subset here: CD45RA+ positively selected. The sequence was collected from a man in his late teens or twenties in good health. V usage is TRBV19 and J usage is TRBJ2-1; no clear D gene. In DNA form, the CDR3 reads TGTGCCAGTAGTATTTCGGCCAATTACAATGAGCAGTTCTTC. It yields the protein CASSISANYNEQFF.